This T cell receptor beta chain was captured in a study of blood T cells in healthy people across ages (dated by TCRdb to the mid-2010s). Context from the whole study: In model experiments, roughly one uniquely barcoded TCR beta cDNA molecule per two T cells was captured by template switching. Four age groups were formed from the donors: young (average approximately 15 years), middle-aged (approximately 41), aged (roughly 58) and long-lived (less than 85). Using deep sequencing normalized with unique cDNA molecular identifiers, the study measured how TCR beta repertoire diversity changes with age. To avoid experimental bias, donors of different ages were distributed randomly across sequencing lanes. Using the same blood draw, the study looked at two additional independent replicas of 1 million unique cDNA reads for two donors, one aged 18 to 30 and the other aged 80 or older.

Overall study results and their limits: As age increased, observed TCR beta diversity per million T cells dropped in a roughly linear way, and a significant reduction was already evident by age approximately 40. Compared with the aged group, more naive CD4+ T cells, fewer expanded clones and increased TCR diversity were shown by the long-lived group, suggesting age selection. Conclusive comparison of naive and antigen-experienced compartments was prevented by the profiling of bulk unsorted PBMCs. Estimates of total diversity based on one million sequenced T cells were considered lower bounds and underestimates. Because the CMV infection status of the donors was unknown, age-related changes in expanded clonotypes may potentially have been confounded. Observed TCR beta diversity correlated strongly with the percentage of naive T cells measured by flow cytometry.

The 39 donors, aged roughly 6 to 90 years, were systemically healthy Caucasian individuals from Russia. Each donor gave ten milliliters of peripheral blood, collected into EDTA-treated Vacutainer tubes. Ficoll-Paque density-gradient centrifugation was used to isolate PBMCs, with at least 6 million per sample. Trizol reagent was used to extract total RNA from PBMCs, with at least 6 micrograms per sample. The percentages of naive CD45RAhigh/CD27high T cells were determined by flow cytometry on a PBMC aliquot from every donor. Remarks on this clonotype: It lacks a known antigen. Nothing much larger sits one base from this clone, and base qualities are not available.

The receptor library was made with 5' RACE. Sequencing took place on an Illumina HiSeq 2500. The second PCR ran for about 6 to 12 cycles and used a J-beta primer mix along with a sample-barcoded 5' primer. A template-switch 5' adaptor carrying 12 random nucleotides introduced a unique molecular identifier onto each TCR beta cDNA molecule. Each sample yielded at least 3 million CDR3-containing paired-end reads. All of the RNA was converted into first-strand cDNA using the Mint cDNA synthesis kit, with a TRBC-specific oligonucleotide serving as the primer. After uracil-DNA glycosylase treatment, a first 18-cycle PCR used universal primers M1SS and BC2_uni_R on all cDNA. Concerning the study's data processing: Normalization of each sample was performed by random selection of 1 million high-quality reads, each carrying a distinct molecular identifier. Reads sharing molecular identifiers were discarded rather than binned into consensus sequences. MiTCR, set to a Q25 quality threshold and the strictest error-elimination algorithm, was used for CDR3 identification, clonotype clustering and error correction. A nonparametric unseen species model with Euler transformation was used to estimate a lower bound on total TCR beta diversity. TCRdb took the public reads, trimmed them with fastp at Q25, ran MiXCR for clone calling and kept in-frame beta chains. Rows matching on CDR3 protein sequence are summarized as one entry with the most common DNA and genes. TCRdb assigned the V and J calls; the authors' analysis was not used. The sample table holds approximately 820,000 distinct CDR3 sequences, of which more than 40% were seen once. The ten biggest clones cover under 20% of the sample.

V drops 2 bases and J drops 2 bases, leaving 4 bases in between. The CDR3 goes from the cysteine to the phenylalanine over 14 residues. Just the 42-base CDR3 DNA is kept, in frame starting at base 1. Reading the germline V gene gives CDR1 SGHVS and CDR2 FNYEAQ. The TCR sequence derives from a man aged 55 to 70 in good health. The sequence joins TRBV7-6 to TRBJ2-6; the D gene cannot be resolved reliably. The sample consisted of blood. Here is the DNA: TGTGCCAGCAGCTTAAACCCTGGGGCCAACGTCCTGACTTTC. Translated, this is CASSLNPGANVLTF.